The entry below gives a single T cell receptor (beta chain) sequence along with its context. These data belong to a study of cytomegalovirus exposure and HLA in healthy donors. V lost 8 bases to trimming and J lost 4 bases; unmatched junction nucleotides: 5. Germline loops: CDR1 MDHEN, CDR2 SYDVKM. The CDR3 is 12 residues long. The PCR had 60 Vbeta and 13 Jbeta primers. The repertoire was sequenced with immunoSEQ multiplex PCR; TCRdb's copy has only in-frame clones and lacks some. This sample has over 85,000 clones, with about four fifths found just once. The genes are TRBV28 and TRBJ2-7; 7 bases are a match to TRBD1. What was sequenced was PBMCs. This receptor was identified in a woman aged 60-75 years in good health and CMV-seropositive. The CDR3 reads CASQTGFYEQYF. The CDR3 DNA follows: TGTGCCAGCCAGACAGGGTTTTACGAGCAGTACTTC.